Reported below is one TCR beta chain. Its antigen is not known. Data came from immunoSEQ multiplex PCR; TCRdb stores just in-frame clones and leaves some out. The sample consists of 42,000 or so clones, just over 85% of them appearing once. This sample was included in a study of T cell responses to AZD1222 COVID-19 vaccine. Overall study results and limits: The reported proportion of spike-specific TCRs targeting unmutated variant regions was nearly half.

With V trimmed by 3 bases and J by 0 bases, 5 bases remained unmatched. There are 16 residues in the CDR3. CDR1 and CDR2 (germline): LGHDT, YNNKEL (reference sequence). The sequencing used peripheral blood, collected 28 days after the second dose of the MenACWY control vaccine. The source is an adult who received the MenACWY meningococcal vaccine as a control. This chain links TRBV3-1 (or the pseudogene TRBV3-2) with TRBJ2-3; TRBD2 aligns across 8 bases. CDR3 DNA: TGTGCCAGCAGCCAGGCTATAGCGGGAAGCACAGATACGCAGTATTTT. The encoded protein is CASSQAIAGSTDTQYF.